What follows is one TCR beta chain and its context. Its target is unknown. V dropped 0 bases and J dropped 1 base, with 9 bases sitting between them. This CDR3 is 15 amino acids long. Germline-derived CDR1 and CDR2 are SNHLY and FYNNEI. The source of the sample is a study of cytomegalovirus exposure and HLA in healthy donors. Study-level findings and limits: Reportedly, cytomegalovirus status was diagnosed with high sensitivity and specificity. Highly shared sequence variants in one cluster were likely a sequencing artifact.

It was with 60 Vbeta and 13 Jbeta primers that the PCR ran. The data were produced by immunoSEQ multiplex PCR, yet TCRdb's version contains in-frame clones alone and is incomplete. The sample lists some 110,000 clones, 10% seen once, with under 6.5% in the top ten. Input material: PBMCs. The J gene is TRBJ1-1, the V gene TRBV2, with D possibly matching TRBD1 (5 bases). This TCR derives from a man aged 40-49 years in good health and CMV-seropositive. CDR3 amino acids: CASSEATGGNTEAFF. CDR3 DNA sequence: TGTGCCAGCAGTGAAGCGACGGGGGGGAACACTGAAGCTTTCTTT. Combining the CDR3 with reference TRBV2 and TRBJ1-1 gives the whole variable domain EPEVTQTPSHQVTQMGQEVILRCVPISNHLYFYWYRQILGQKVEFLVSFYNNEISEKSEIFDDQFSVERPDGSNFTLKIRSTKLEDSAMYFCASSEATGGNTEAFFGQGTRLTVV.